This TCR beta chain was obtained from a study of spatial heterogeneity in lung cancer. V shed 5 bases and J shed 7 bases, with 18 bases lying between them. The germline V gene encodes CDR1 LGHDT and CDR2 YNNKEL (reference sequence). The CDR3 runs to 16 residues. Documented time point: sample taken at primary tumor resection. The sequenced material consisted of unsorted whole RNA from tumor, nontumor lung or frozen PBMC. MiXCR, run by TCRdb on the 5' RACE reads, gives a single entry per CDR3 protein. The sample lists around 12,000 distinct CDR3 sequences; roughly 15% were seen once. The sample was PBMCs, taken at surgery. The TCR sequence derives from a male donor with early-stage non-small cell lung cancer. This chain connects TRBV3-1 to TRBJ1-6; possibly TRBD1 for D (6 bases). The CDR3 protein is CASSSRGGGGNSPLHF. CDR3 DNA sequence: TGTGCCAGCAGCTCTCGCGGGGGCGGTGGGAATTCACCCCTCCACTTT.